These T cell receptor beta chains were read from a single sample in a study of T cells in Graves' hyperthyroidism and ophthalmopathy. TCRdb passed the multiplex PCR reads through MiXCR, listing each CDR3 protein once. This sample carries approximately 610,000 distinct CDR3 sequences, roughly 14% of them seen once, and the ten largest clones take around 4.1%. Sequencing was done on a sample of blood. These receptors were obtained from a woman aged 40 to 50 with Graves' ophthalmopathy. Each CDR3 is given with its conserved first and last residue. The order of the fields is clone size, D gene, J gene, V gene, CDR3 protein, CDR3 DNA. D genes are given only for firm matches. Size is omitted from some rows. Given values are once, few, many or a class for expanded clones.

>many|.|TRBJ1-1|TRBV7-2
CASTPSGLNTEAFF
TGTGCCAGCACCCCAAGCGGTTTGAACACTGAAGCTTTCTTT
>.|TRBD1|TRBJ2-1|TRBV11-1
CAGSHTTGDGEQFF
TGTGCCGGCAGCCATACGACAGGGGACGGTGAGCAGTTCTTC
>many|.|TRBJ1-5|TRBV19
CASSMRNPATSPNQPQHF
TGTGCCAGTAGTATGAGGAACCCTGCTACAAGTCCCAATCAGCCCCAGCATTTT
>.|TRBD1|TRBJ2-3|TRBV20-1
CSARDPGTAYF
TGCAGTGCTAGAGACCCCGGGACAGCCTATTTT
>many|.|TRBJ1-5|TRBV28
CASIRQTDYSNQPQHF
TGTGCCAGCATTCGTCAGACCGATTATAGCAATCAGCCCCAGCATTTT
>many|.|TRBJ2-5|TRBV2
CASSEAGWETQYF
TGTGCCAGCAGTGAAGCGGGTTGGGAGACCCAGTACTTC
>many|TRBD1|TRBJ1-1|TRBV14
CASSYDRVDAEAFF
TGTGCCAGCAGCTACGACAGGGTAGACGCTGAAGCTTTCTTT
>.|.|TRBJ2-7|TRBV13
CASSSRGALSYEQYF
TGTGCCAGCAGCTCCCGGGGAGCCCTCTCCTACGAGCAGTACTTC
>many|.|TRBJ1-2|TRBV15
CATSPLDRADGYTF
TGTGCCACCAGCCCCCTCGACAGAGCCGATGGCTACACCTTC
>many|.|TRBJ1-2|TRBV6-2/TRBV6-3
CASSYSGQHGYTF
TGTGCCAGCAGTTACTCCGGACAACATGGCTACACCTTC
>.|.|TRBJ2-2|TRBV20-1
CSARDLVRANTGELFF
TGCAGTGCTAGAGATCTAGTCAGGGCGAACACCGGGGAGCTGTTTTTT
>many|.|TRBJ2-5|TRBV2
CANSAVLRETQYF
TGTGCCAACTCGGCGGTACTCAGGGAGACCCAGTACTTC
>many|.|TRBJ1-2|TRBV20-1
CSAPQKGYTF
TGCAGTGCTCCACAGAAGGGCTACACCTTC
>many|.|TRBJ1-3|TRBV28
CASTWGTRNTIYF
TGTGCCAGCACGTGGGGGACGAGAAACACCATATATTTT
>many|.|TRBJ1-3|TRBV27
CASSSTSGNTIYF
TGTGCCAGCAGTTCAACCTCTGGAAACACCATATATTTT
>many|.|TRBJ1-5|TRBV28
CASSPLVSNQPQHF
TGTGCCAGCAGTCCTCTAGTGAGCAATCAGCCCCAGCATTTT
>many|.|TRBJ1-3|TRBV28
CASNGPGRSSSGNTIYF
TGTGCCAGCAATGGACCTGGACGGTCCAGCTCTGGAAACACCATATATTTT
>many|.|TRBJ1-6|TRBV15
CATSRAVDSNSPLHF
TGTGCCACCAGCAGGGCGGTGGACAGTAATTCACCCCTCCACTTT
>many|.|TRBJ1-1|TRBV7-3
CASSLPGRAAFF
TGTGCCAGCAGCTTACCGGGAAGAGCAGCTTTCTTT
>many|TRBD2|TRBJ2-5|TRBV29-1
CSVTLAGVGETQYF
TGCAGCGTTACCTTAGCGGGAGTGGGCGAGACCCAGTACTTC
>many|.|TRBJ1-5|TRBV20-1
CSASWQRDQPQHF
TGCAGTGCTAGTTGGCAGAGGGATCAGCCCCAGCATTTT
>many|.|TRBJ1-2|TRBV20-1
CSATGTGQRDEYGYTF
TGCAGTGCTACCGGGACCGGCCAACGGGACGAGTATGGCTACACCTTC
>.|.|TRBJ1-1|TRBV6-1
CASRLGQITEAFF
TGTGCCAGCAGGCTCGGACAGATTACTGAAGCTTTCTTT
>.|.|TRBJ2-5|TRBV5-5
CASSWGTGTETQYF
TGTGCCAGCAGCTGGGGAACGGGCACGGAGACCCAGTACTTC
>many|.|TRBJ1-3|TRBV30
CAWSVGTSGNTIYF
TGTGCCTGGAGTGTAGGAACCTCTGGAAACACCATATATTTT
>few|TRBD1|TRBJ2-7|TRBV13
CASTSGQGFREQYF
TGTGCCAGCACCTCCGGACAGGGGTTTCGCGAGCAGTACTTC
>.|TRBD2|TRBJ2-7|TRBV10-3
CAISSKAGGPGEQYF
TGTGCCATCAGTTCCAAAGCGGGAGGGCCGGGAGAGCAGTACTTC
>many|.|TRBJ2-7|TRBV10-3
CAISVREAYEQYF
TGTGCCATCAGTGTGAGGGAAGCCTACGAGCAGTACTTC
>.|.|TRBJ2-7|TRBV3-1
CASSETPASVYEQYF
TGTGCCAGCAGCGAGACCCCCGCCAGTGTCTACGAGCAGTACTTC
>many|TRBD1|TRBJ2-7|TRBV7-6
CASSLGQGEREQYF
TGTGCCAGCAGCTTAGGACAGGGCGAACGGGAGCAGTACTTC
>many|.|TRBJ2-2|TRBV6-2/TRBV6-3
CASSWAPGAGANTGELFF
TGTGCCAGCAGTTGGGCCCCCGGGGCAGGGGCGAACACCGGGGAGCTGTTTTTT
>.|.|TRBJ2-2|TRBV2
CASRRERSNTGELFF
TGTGCCAGCAGGAGGGAGAGGTCGAACACCGGGGAGCTGTTTTTT
>.|.|TRBJ2-7|TRBV3-1
CASSRAGDSYEQYF
TGTGCCAGCAGCCGCGCCGGCGACTCCTACGAGCAGTACTTC
>.|.|TRBJ2-2|TRBV7-3
CASSLLGSTGELFF
TGTGCCAGCAGCTTATTGGGTTCCACCGGGGAGCTGTTTTTT
>.|TRBD1|TRBJ1-1|TRBV20-1
CRRGTGDTEAFF
TGCAGGCGGGGGACAGGAGACACTGAAGCTTTCTTT
>.|.|TRBJ2-2|TRBV24-1
CATSSSGNTGELFF
TGTGCCACCAGTTCCTCAGGCAACACCGGGGAGCTGTTTTTT
>.|.|TRBJ1-1|TRBV30
CAWSVMVRTVEAFF
TGTGCCTGGAGTGTAATGGTTCGGACGGTTGAAGCTTTCTTT
>.|.|TRBJ2-7|TRBV6-5
CASSFSSGSLYEQYF
TGTGCCAGCAGTTTTAGTTCGGGCAGCCTCTACGAGCAGTACTTC
>.|.|TRBJ2-3|TRBV7-2
CASSFIRNTDTQYF
TGTGCCAGCAGCTTCATCCGTAACACAGATACGCAGTATTTT
>many|TRBD1|TRBJ2-7|TRBV12-3/TRBV12-4
CASSLTRGSYEQYF
TGTGCCAGCAGTTTGACCAGGGGGTCCTACGAGCAGTACTTC
>many|.|TRBJ1-1|TRBV28
CASSLTGSGTEAFF
TGTGCCAGCAGTCTAACAGGGAGCGGGACTGAAGCTTTCTTT
>many|.|TRBJ2-7|TRBV7-9
CASSPAGEYEQYF
TGTGCCAGCAGCCCTGCGGGTGAATACGAGCAGTACTTC
>many|.|TRBJ2-7|TRBV19
CASSIDLGGAYEQYF
TGTGCCAGTAGTATAGATCTTGGGGGAGCCTACGAGCAGTACTTC
>.|.|TRBJ2-7|TRBV6-2/TRBV6-3
CASSPRDRIYEQYF
TGTGCCAGCAGTCCGCGGGACAGAATCTACGAGCAGTACTTC
>many|TRBD1|TRBJ1-1|TRBV5-1
CASSATGARGTEAFF
TGCGCCAGCAGCGCTACAGGGGCCCGCGGCACTGAAGCTTTCTTT